This is a list of T cell receptor beta chains from one sample in a study of T cell responses to AZD1222 COVID-19 vaccine. Measured with immunoSEQ multiplex PCR; TCRdb has only the in-frame clones, and not every one. In the table there are about 55,000 clones, roughly 90% of which are singletons. Here the sequenced sample was peripheral blood, taken on day 0 of AZD1222 vaccination. The receptors here all came from an adult in good health. The CDR3 runs from the conserved cysteine through the conserved F or W. A D gene is named only where the DNA matches it firmly. The size of a clone is reported for some rows only, either as once, few or many, or as a class for expanded clones.

D,size,V,J,DNA,CDR3
.,.,TRBV28,TRBJ2-7,TGTGCCAGCAGTTTGGGCACTTTCTACGAGCAGTACTTC,CASSLGTFYEQYF
.,.,TRBV28,TRBJ2-3,TGTGCCAGCAGTTTTCCCATGATAGGAGATACGCAGTATTTT,CASSFPMIGDTQYF
.,.,TRBV4-1,TRBJ1-2,TGCGCCAGCAGCCAAGATCAGGGCACTAACTATGGCTACACCTTC,CASSQDQGTNYGYTF
.,.,TRBV9,TRBJ2-1,TGTGCCAGCAGCGTAGCCGCAGGGTACAATGAGCAGTTCTTC,CASSVAAGYNEQFF
.,.,TRBV12-3/TRBV12-4,TRBJ1-1,TGTGCCAGCAGTTTAGGATCGAACACTGAAGCTTTCTTT,CASSLGSNTEAFF
.,.,TRBV21-1,TRBJ2-7,TGTGCCAGCATCCGGGACGCTGCCGATCACTTTTCCTACGAGCAGTACTTC,CASIRDAADHFSYEQYF
.,.,TRBV11-2,TRBJ2-1,TGTGCCAGCACCCGTGAGGCGGTCACTACCTACAATGAGCAGTTCTTC,CASTREAVTTYNEQFF
TRBD2,.,TRBV10-3,TRBJ2-5,TGTGCCATCAGTGAACTAGCGGGAGGGGAAGAGACCCAGTACTTC,CAISELAGGEETQYF
TRBD1,.,TRBV19,TRBJ1-2,TGTGCCAGCTCCCCCGGGACAGGATCTGGCTACACCTTC,CASSPGTGSGYTF
.,.,TRBV29-1,TRBJ2-3,TGCAGCGTTGAAGCGGCTAGCCTCCATACGCAGTATTTT,CSVEAASLHTQYF
.,.,TRBV5-1,TRBJ1-6,TGCGCCAGCAGCCGAGGAGAGGGGTCCGGCTCCCGCAGTGGGGGGTCACCCCTCCACTTT,CASSRGEGSGSRSGGSPLHF
.,.,TRBV7-2,TRBJ2-5,TGTGCCAGCAGCGCCGGCGGGTGGCAAGAGACCCAGTACTTC,CASSAGGWQETQYF
TRBD1,.,TRBV5-8,TRBJ1-5,TGTGCCAGCAACCCCCTTCCGGGACAGGGATTCTATAGCAATCAGCCCCAGCATTTT,CASNPLPGQGFYSNQPQHF
TRBD1,.,TRBV7-8,TRBJ2-2,TGTGCCAGCAGCTTGGGGTGGACAGGGAACACCGGGGAGCTGTTTTTT,CASSLGWTGNTGELFF
TRBD2,.,TRBV6-5,TRBJ2-7,TGTGCCAGCTGGACGACTGCTAGCGGGAGCTACGAGCAGTACTTC,CASWTTASGSYEQYF
.,once,TRBV2,TRBJ2-1,TGTGCCAGCAGTAAACGGTACAATGAGCAGTTCTTC,CASSKRYNEQFF
.,once,TRBV18,TRBJ2-3,TGTGCCAGCTCACCCGGCGGTCTACCACAAGGGTCTTATTTT,CASSPGGLPQGSYF
TRBD2,.,TRBV10-2,TRBJ2-7,TGCGCCAGCAGTGAGTCTGGGACTAGCGGGATCTCCTACGAGCAGTACTTC,CASSESGTSGISYEQYF
.,.,TRBV5-1,TRBJ1-6,TGCGCCAGCAGACCACCAGGGGATTCACCCCTCCACTTT,CASRPPGDSPLHF
.,.,TRBV28,TRBJ1-6,TGTGCCAGCAGGGACCCGGGAGGGTCACCCCTCCACTTT,CASRDPGGSPLHF
.,.,TRBV7-2,TRBJ1-1,TGTGCCAGCAGCTTATGGGATAACACTGAAGCTTTCTTT,CASSLWDNTEAFF
TRBD1,.,TRBV5-8,TRBJ2-3,TGTGCCAGCAGCCTGAAAAAGGGGGCTGGCGATACGCAGTATTTT,CASSLKKGAGDTQYF
.,.,TRBV18,TRBJ1-5,TGTGCCAGCTCACCACCCGGGGTCGGCAATCAGCCCCAGCATTTT,CASSPPGVGNQPQHF
.,.,TRBV24-1,TRBJ2-1,TGTGCCACCAGTGACCGAGGGGGGGCCTACTACAATGAGCAGTTCTTC,CATSDRGGAYYNEQFF
.,.,TRBV11-2,TRBJ1-5,TGTGCCAGCAGCCCCGGGGGGCGAGGTGGCAATCAGCCCCAGCATTTT,CASSPGGRGGNQPQHF
.,.,TRBV10-2,TRBJ1-2,TGCGCCAGCAGAGGGACAAACTATGGCTACACCTTC,CASRGTNYGYTF
.,.,TRBV10-3,TRBJ2-2,TGTGCCATCAGTGGAGCGCAGAACACCGGGGAGCTGTTTTTT,CAISGAQNTGELFF
TRBD2,.,TRBV3-1/TRBV3-2,TRBJ2-1,TGTGCCAGCAGACTTAGCGGGAGGCTGAACAATGAGCAGTTCTTC,CASRLSGRLNNEQFF